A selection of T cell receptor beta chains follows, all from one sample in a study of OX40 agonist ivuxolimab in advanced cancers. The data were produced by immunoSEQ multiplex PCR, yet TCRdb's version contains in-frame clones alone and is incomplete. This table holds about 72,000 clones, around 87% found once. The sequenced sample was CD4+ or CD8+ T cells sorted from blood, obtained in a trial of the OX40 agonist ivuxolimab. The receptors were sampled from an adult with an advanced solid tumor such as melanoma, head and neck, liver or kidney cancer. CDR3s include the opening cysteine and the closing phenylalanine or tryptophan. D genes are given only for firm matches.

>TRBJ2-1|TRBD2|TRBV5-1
CASSLVPSGGDNEQFF
TGCGCCAGCAGCTTGGTTCCCAGCGGGGGGGACAATGAGCAGTTCTTC
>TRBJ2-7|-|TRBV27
CASSLSSGLLQYF
TGTGCCAGCAGTTTATCCTCGGGGCTCCTACAGTACTTC
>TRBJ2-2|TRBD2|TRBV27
CASSLSLNPLLARTGELFF
TGTGCCAGCAGTTTATCCCTGAATCCGTTACTAGCGCGCACCGGGGAGCTGTTTTTT
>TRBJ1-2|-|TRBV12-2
CASPGRGQGALGGYTF
TGTGCAAGCCCCGGTAGGGGACAGGGGGCCTTGGGTGGCTACACCTTC
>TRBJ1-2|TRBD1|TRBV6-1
CASSRDRSYGYTF
TGTGCCAGCAGTCGGGACAGGTCCTATGGCTACACCTTC
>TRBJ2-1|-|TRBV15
CATSREIRDGWNEQFF
TGTGCCACCAGCAGAGAAATAAGGGATGGCTGGAATGAGCAGTTCTTC
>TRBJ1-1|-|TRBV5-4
CASSPSRDLNTEAFF
TGTGCCAGCAGCCCATCCAGGGACTTGAACACTGAAGCTTTCTTT
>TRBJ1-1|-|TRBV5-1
CASSLEWSMNTEAFF
TGCGCCAGCAGCTTGGAATGGTCCATGAACACTGAAGCTTTCTTT
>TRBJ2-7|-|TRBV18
CASSPSAPTYEQYF
TGTGCCAGCTCACCATCGGCCCCGACCTACGAGCAGTACTTC
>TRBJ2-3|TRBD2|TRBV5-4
CASSLDGGGTDTQYF
TGTGCCAGCAGCTTAGACGGGGGGGGCACAGATACGCAGTATTTT
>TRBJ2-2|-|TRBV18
CASSPPAHSTGELFF
TGTGCCAGCTCACCACCGGCACATTCCACCGGGGAGCTGTTTTTT
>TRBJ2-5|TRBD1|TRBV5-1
CASSLQGQAETQYF
TGCGCCAGCAGCTTGCAGGGACAGGCGGAGACCCAGTACTTC
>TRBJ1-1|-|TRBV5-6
CASSLVGERNTEAFF
TGTGCCAGCAGCTTGGTCGGGGAGAGAAACACTGAAGCTTTCTTT
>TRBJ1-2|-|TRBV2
CASSASGGPYGYTF
TGTGCCAGCAGCGCCTCGGGGGGCCCCTATGGCTACACCTTC
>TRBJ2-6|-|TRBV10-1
CASSEGSGSGANVLTF
TGCGCCAGCAGTGAGGGCTCAGGCTCTGGGGCCAACGTCCTGACTTTC
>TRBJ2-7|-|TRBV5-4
CASSLASEQYF
TGTGCCAGCAGCTTGGCCTCCGAGCAGTACTTC
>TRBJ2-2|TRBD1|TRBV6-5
CASRTGTAGTGELFF
TGTGCCAGCAGGACCGGGACAGCTGGGACCGGGGAGCTGTTTTTT
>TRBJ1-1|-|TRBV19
CASSIGQNTEAFF
TGTGCCAGTAGTATAGGACAGAACACTGAAGCTTTCTTT
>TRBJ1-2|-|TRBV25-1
CASSGGHSFNYGYTF
TGTGCCAGCAGTGGGGGACATTCTTTTAACTATGGCTACACCTTC
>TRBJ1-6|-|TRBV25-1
CASSPAPGRNSPLHF
TGTGCCAGCAGCCCGGCGCCTGGCCGTAATTCACCCCTCCACTTT
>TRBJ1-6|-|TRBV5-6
CASSLGRTNSPLHF
TGTGCCAGCAGCTTGGGACGGACCAATTCACCCCTCCACTTT
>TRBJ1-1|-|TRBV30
CAWSLTPPLGNTEAFF
TGTGCCTGGAGTCTTACCCCCCCCCTTGGGAACACTGAAGCTTTCTTT
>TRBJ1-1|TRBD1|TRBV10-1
CASSESTGGWTEAFF
TGCGCCAGCAGTGAGTCGACAGGGGGCTGGACTGAAGCTTTCTTT